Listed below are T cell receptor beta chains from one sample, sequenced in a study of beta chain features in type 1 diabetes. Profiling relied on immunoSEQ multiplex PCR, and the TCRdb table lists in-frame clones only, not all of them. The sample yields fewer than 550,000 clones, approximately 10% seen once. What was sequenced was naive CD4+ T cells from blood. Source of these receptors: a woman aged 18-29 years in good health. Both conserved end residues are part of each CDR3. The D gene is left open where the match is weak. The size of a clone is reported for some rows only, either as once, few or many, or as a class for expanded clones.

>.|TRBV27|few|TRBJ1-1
CASSLSLRAGEAFF
TGTGCCAGCAGTTTATCGTTGAGGGCAGGGGAAGCTTTCTTT
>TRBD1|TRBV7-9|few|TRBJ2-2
CASLPDRDAGELFF
TGTGCCAGCCTACCGGACAGGGATGCCGGGGAGCTGTTTTTT
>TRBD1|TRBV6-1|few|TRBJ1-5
CASSEGTGIRYQPQHF
TGTGCCAGCAGTGAAGGGACAGGGATTAGGTACCAGCCCCAGCATTTT
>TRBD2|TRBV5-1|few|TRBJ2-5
CASSLHAGGGETQYF
TGCGCCAGCAGCTTGCACGCGGGAGGAGGGGAGACCCAGTACTTC
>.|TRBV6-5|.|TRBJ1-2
CASSPDGYYGYTF
TGTGCCAGCAGTCCTGACGGTTACTATGGCTACACCTTC
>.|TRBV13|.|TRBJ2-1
CASILEGVPYNEQFF
TGTGCCAGCATCTTAGAAGGGGTGCCCTACAATGAGCAGTTCTTC
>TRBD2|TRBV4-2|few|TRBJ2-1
CASSQNPRGSFNEQFF
TGTGCCAGCAGCCAAAACCCTCGCGGGAGTTTCAATGAGCAGTTCTTC
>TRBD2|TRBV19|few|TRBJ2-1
CASSPGLAGYAQFF
TGTGCCAGCTCCCCGGGACTAGCGGGGTACGCGCAGTTCTTC
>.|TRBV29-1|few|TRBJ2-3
CSVEDRGGLSTDTQYF
TGCAGCGTTGAAGATCGCGGGGGCCTCAGCACAGATACGCAGTATTTT
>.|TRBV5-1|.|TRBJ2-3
CASSLGDTQYF
TGCGCCAGCAGCTTGGGGGATACGCAGTATTTT